This T cell receptor beta chain was observed in a study of blood T cell repertoires in COVID-19. For the study at large: In each case, the material was cDNA or gDNA derived from T cells, B-cell-depleted T cells, or PBMCs.

The authors' processing: Nucleated cell number was recorded as an estimate derived from reference gene primer amplification. Some clones are missing from TCRdb's copy, which holds only in-frame ones; the method was immunoSEQ multiplex PCR. Clone size and V and J calls were adopted from that table, with D and trimming inferred from the DNA. The table includes around 300,000 clones, roughly 91% detected once. The germline V gene has CDR1 DFQATT and CDR2 SNEGSKA (reference sequence). The junction had 3 bases not matched to a gene; V was cut back by 3 bases and J by 1 base. This CDR3 is 16 amino acids long.

Input material: PBMCs or T cells enriched from blood (not recorded which). This TCR was recovered from a woman aged 55-69 years in a cohort exposed to, infected with or recovered from COVID-19 (not recorded which). The rearrangement joins TRBV20-1 to TRBJ2-1; the match to TRBD2 covers 13 bases. CDR3 residues: CSASTSGRGSYNEQFF. The CDR3 nucleotides read TGCAGTGCTAGTACTAGCGGGAGGGGTTCCTACAATGAGCAGTTCTTC.